These T cell receptor beta chains were read from a single sample in a study of CD8+ T cells in alopecia areata. Clones were sequenced by immunoSEQ multiplex PCR, and TCRdb holds only the in-frame ones, with some missing. The profile shows a few hundred thousand clones, around 65% of them singletons. Specimen: CD4+ T cells sorted from blood, collected between weeks 43 and 45, from a patient treated with tofacitinib. Receptor source: a human donor with alopecia areata. CDR3s include the opening cysteine and the closing phenylalanine or tryptophan. Fields, in order: J gene, V gene, D gene, clone size, CDR3 protein, CDR3 DNA. A D gene is named only where the DNA matches it firmly. Only part of the rows carry a size: once, few, many, or a class if the clone is expanded.

TRBJ2-3 TRBV29-1 - - CSVGLSPDTQYF TGCAGCGTAGGACTAAGCCCAGATACGCAGTATTTT
TRBJ2-5 TRBV5-1 - - CASSPIGHQETQYF TGCGCCAGCAGCCCAATTGGCCACCAAGAGACCCAGTACTTC
TRBJ2-1 TRBV4-3 - once CASSQDLRGSSYNEQFF TGCGCCAGCAGCCAAGATCTCCGGGGCAGCTCCTACAATGAGCAGTTCTTC
TRBJ2-6 TRBV19 - - CASSMQGRSGANVLTF TGTGCCAGTAGTATGCAAGGAAGGTCTGGGGCCAACGTCCTGACTTTC
TRBJ2-1 TRBV13 TRBD2 - CASSPSRLAGGWGEQFF TGTGCCAGCAGCCCATCCCGACTAGCGGGGGGGTGGGGCGAGCAGTTCTTC
TRBJ1-6 TRBV19 - - CASSIARGPGRNSPLHF TGTGCCAGTAGTATAGCCCGCGGGCCAGGAAGGAATTCACCCCTCCACTTT
TRBJ1-1 TRBV4-1 - - CASSRQGTEAFF TGCGCCAGCAGCCGCCAGGGGACTGAAGCTTTCTTT
TRBJ2-7 TRBV7-2 - few CASSLTRGGYEQYF TGTGCCAGCAGCTTAACGAGAGGGGGTTACGAGCAGTACTTC
TRBJ1-6 TRBV2 - once CASSVDTPIDSPLHF TGTGCCAGCAGCGTAGACACCCCGATCGATTCACCCCTCCACTTT
TRBJ1-2 TRBV11-1 - - CASSLADSYGYTF TGTGCCAGCAGCTTAGCAGACAGCTATGGCTACACCTTC
TRBJ1-2 TRBV7-2 TRBD1 - CASSRTGSYGYTF TGTGCCAGCAGCCGGACAGGGAGCTATGGCTACACCTTC
TRBJ1-2 TRBV5-6 - few CASSFPVSGGLHTF TGTGCCAGCAGCTTCCCAGTGAGCGGGGGCTTACACACCTTC
TRBJ2-7 TRBV30 - - CAWTPGGYEQYF TGTGCCTGGACCCCGGGTGGCTACGAGCAGTACTTC
TRBJ1-1 TRBV4-1 - once CASSQDQVPGAAFF TGCGCCAGCAGCCAAGATCAAGTTCCAGGGGCGGCTTTCTTT
TRBJ2-7 TRBV29-1 - - CSVPGEATSDGSSYEQYF TGCAGCGTCCCAGGGGAGGCTACTTCGGACGGGAGCTCCTACGAGCAGTACTTC
TRBJ2-1 TRBV4-1 - - CASSLSLWAGNEQFF TGCGCCAGCAGCCTAAGTCTTTGGGCTGGGAATGAGCAGTTCTTC
TRBJ2-1 TRBV13 - few CASSLGWVSYNEQFF TGTGCCAGCAGCTTAGGCTGGGTTTCTTACAATGAGCAGTTCTTC
TRBJ2-3 TRBV7-8 - - CASSPPTTDTQYF TGTGCCAGCAGCCCCCCAACCACAGATACGCAGTATTTT
TRBJ2-3 TRBV5-1 TRBD2 - CASSLDAAGGRYF TGCGCCAGCAGCTTGGATGCGGCGGGGGGACGGTATTTT
TRBJ2-3 TRBV5-1 - - CASSLEGRGTDTQYF TGCGCCAGCAGCTTGGAGGGACGGGGCACAGATACGCAGTATTTT
TRBJ1-2 TRBV5-1 - - CASSPGGAERTYGYTF TGCGCCAGCAGCCCCGGGGGGGCGGAAAGGACTTATGGCTACACCTTC
TRBJ2-3 TRBV29-1 - - CSVDEGSAQYF TGCAGCGTTGACGAGGGGTCCGCGCAGTATTTT
TRBJ2-5 TRBV6-5 - - CASSYAETQYF TGTGCCAGCAGTTACGCCGAGACCCAGTACTTC
TRBJ2-2 TRBV28 TRBD1 once CASSTTGIIGELFF TGTGCCAGCAGCACGACAGGGATTATCGGGGAGCTGTTTTTT